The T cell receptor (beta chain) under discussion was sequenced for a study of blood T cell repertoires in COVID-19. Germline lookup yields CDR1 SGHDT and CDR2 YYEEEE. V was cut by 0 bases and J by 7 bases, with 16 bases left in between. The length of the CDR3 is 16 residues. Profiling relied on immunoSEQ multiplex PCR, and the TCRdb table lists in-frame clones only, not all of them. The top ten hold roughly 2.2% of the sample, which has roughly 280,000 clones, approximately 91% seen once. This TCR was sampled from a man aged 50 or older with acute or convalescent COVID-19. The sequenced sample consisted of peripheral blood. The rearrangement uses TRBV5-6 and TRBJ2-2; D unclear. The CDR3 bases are TGTGCCAGCAGCTTGGCCGGCGACTCTATGGACGGGGAGCTGTTTTTT. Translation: CASSLAGDSMDGELFF.